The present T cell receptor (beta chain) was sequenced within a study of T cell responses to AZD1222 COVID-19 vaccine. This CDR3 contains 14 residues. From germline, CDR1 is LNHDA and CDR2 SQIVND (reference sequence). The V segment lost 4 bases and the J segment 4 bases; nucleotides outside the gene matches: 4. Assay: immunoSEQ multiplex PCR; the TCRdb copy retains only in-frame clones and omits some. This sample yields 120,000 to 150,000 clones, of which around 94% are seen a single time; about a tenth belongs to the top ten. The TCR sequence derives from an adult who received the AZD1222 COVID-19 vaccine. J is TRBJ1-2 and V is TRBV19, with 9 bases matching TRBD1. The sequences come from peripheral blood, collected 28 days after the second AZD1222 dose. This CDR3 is CASSTGQGGYGYTF. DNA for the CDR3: TGTGCCAGTAGTACGGGACAGGGTGGCTATGGCTACACCTTC.